This T cell receptor beta chain was sequenced for a study of cytomegalovirus exposure and HLA in healthy donors. Healthy bone marrow donors formed the donor group. The PCR ran on 60 Vbeta and 13 Jbeta primers. TCRdb's table, derived via immunoSEQ multiplex PCR, lists solely in-frame clones and lacks some. Here the sample spans about 120,000 clones, 65% to 80% being singletons. There are 21 residues in the CDR3. The source material was PBMCs. The rearrangement uses TRBV21-1 and TRBJ1-3; the table calls TRBD1, which could not be checked here. TRBV21-1 is termed a pseudogene. The sequence came from a man aged 35-49 years in good health and CMV-seropositive. The chain's CDR3 is CASSNAHKTRSVNPIWNTIYF. The CDR3 DNA reads TGTGCCAGCAGCAATGCTCATAAGACCAGGTCGGTCAACCCTATTTGGAACACCATATATTTT.